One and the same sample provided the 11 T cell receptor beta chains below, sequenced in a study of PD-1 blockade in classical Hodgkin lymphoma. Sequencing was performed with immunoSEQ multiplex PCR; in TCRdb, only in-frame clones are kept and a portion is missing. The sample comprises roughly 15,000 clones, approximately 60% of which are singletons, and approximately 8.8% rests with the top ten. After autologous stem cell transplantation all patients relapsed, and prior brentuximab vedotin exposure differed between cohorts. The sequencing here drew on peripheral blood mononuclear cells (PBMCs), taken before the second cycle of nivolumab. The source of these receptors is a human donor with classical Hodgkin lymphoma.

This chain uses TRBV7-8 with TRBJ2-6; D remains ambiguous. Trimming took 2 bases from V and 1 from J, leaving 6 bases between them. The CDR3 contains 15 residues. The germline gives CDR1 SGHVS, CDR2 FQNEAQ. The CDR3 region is CASSLKLSGANVLTF. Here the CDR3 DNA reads TGTGCCAGCAGCTTAAAGCTATCTGGGGCCAACGTCCTGACTTTC.

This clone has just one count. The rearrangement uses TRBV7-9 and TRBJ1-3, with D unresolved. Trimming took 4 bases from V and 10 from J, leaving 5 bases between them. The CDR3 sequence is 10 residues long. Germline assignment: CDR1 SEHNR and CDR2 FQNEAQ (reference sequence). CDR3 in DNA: TGTGCCAGCAGCTCCAGGACCATATATTTT. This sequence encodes CASSSRTIYF.

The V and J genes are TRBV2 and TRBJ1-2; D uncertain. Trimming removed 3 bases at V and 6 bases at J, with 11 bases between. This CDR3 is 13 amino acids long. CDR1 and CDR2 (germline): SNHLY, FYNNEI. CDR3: CASSEEAVHGYTF. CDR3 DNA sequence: TGTGCCAGCAGTGAGGAGGCGGTCCATGGCTACACCTTC.

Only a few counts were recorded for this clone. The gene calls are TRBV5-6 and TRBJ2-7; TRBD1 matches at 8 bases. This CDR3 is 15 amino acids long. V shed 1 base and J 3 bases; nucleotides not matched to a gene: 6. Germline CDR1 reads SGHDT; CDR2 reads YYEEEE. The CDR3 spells CASSLPGQVGYEQYF. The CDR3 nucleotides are TGTGCCAGCAGCTTGCCGGGACAGGTGGGCTACGAGCAGTACTTC. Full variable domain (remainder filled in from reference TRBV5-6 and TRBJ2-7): DAGVTQSPTHLIKTRGQQVTLRCSPKSGHDTVSWYQQALGQGPQFIFQYYEEEERQRGNFPDRFSGHQFPNYSSELNVNALLLGDSALYLCASSLPGQVGYEQYFGPGTRLTVT.

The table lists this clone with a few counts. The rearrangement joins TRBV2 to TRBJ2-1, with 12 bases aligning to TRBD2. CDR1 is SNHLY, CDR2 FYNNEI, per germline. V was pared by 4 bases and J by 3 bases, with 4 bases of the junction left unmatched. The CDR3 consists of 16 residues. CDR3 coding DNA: TGTGCCAGCAGTGGCCTAGCGGGAGGGCTCTACAATGAGCAGTTCTTC. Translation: CASSGLAGGLYNEQFF.

This CDR3 is CASSLPLQKGLAAYSYNEQFF. The CDR3 region has the DNA TGTGCCAGCAGCTTACCTCTACAGAAGGGACTAGCGGCCTACTCCTACAATGAGCAGTTCTTC. The J gene is TRBJ2-1, the V gene TRBV7-6, with TRBD2 identical over 11 bases. The CDR3 runs to 21 residues. The V gene end was trimmed by 2 bases and the J gene end by 0 bases; junction bases not matched to a gene: 15. Germline CDR1 and CDR2: SGHVS and FNYEAQ.

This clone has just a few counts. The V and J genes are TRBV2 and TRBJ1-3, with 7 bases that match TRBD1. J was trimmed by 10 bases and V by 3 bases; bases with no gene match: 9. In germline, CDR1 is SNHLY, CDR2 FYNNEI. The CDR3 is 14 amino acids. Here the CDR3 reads CASSDSTDRLTIYF. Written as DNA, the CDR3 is TGTGCCAGCAGTGATTCGACGGACAGGCTAACCATATATTTT.

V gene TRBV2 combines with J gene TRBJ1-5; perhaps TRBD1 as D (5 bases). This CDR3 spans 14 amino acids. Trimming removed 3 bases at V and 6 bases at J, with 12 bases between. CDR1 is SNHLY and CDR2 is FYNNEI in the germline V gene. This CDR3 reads CASSERGFSQPQHF. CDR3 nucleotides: TGTGCCAGCAGTGAGAGGGGTTTCAGTCAGCCCCAGCATTTT. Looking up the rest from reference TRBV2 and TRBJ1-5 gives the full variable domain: EPEVTQTPSHQVTQMGQEVILRCVPISNHLYFYWYRQILGQKVEFLVSFYNNEISEKSEIFDDQFSVERPDGSNFTLKIRSTKLEDSAMYFCASSERGFSQPQHFGDGTRLSIL.

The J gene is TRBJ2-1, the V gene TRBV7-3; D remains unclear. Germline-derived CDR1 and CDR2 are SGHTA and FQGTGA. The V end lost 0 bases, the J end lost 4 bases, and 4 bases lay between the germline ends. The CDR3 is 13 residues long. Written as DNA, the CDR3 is TGTGCCAGCAGCTTAACAGGGTACAATGAGCAGTTCTTC. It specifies CASSLTGYNEQFF.

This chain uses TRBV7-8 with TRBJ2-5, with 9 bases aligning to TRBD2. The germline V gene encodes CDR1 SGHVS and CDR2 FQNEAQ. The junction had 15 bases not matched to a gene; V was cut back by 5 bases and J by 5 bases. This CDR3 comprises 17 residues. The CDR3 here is CASSVSPSSGTLETQYF. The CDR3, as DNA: TGTGCCAGCAGCGTCTCTCCCTCTAGCGGGACCCTGGAGACCCAGTACTTC. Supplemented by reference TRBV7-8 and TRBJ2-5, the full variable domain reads GAGVSQSPRYKVAKRGQDVALRCDPISGHVSLFWYQQALGQGPEFLTYFQNEAQLDKSGLPSDRFFAERPEGSVSTLKIQRTQQEDSAVYLCASSVSPSSGTLETQYFGPGTRLLVL.

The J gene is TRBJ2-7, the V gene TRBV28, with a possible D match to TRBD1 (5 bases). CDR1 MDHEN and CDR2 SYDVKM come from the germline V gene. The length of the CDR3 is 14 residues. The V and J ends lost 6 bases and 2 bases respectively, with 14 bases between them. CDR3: CASRITGNTYEQYF. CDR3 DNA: TGTGCCAGCAGGATAACAGGAAATACCTACGAGCAGTACTTC.